One and the same sample provided the 18 T cell receptor beta chains below, sequenced in a study of Graves' ophthalmopathy and Graves' hyperthyroidism. The sequenced template was RNA, covering the TCR beta CDR3 region. RT-PCR was first run with HTBI primers, then multiplex PCR in a second round. TCRdb recomputed calls from the multiplex PCR reads with MiXCR, one row per CDR3 protein. The data show 400,000 or so distinct CDR3 sequences, approximately 15% seen once. What was sequenced was peripheral blood. The receptors stem from a woman aged 18-30 years with stable Graves' hyperthyroidism.

V gene TRBV7-2 combines with J gene TRBJ2-5, with a tentative D call TRBD1 (5 bases). The V end was cut by 0 bases, the J end by 1 base, with 12 bases between. This CDR3 is built from 16 residues. The V gene's germline CDR1 is SGHTA and CDR2 FQGNSA. CDR3 nucleotide sequence: TGTGCCAGCAGCTTAGCCGGCGTGGGGCTCCAAGAGACCCAGTACTTC. This codes for CASSLAGVGLQETQYF.

This clonotype showed up just a few times. A read error may explain this, as a much larger clone is one base away. This rearrangement joins TRBV6-2 or TRBV6-3 to TRBJ1-1; D is unresolved. The CDR3 extends over 9 amino acids. Germline V gives CDR1 MNHEY, CDR2 SVGEGT. CDR3 DNA: TGTGCCAGCAATTCACCCCCTACCTTT. This sequence encodes CASNSPPTF.

This clonotype was recorded a few times. The chain uses TRBV19 and TRBJ1-5; possibly TRBD1 for D (5 bases). With 10 bases removed from V and 9 bases from J, the gap between germline ends came to 25 bases. The germline V gene encodes CDR1 LNHDA and CDR2 SQIVND (reference sequence). The CDR3 length is 15 residues. The CDR3 sequence: CATRRGEGPQSPQHF. CDR3 sequence (DNA): TGTGCCACCAGACGGGGGGAGGGGCCCCAATCGCCCCAGCATTTT.

The chain recombines TRBV7-9 with TRBJ2-7; 10 nucleotides align to TRBD1. From germline, CDR1 is SEHNR and CDR2 FQNEAQ (reference sequence). The CDR3 has 15 amino acids. J gave up 2 bases and V 5 bases, and 6 bases lay outside the gene matches. DNA of the CDR3: TGTGCCAGCAGCCTGGACAGGGGGTTTACCTACGAGCAGTACTTC. It is translated as CASSLDRGFTYEQYF.

Ten or more counts support this clonotype. This chain joins TRBV2 and TRBJ2-5; 12 nucleotides line up with TRBD2. CDR1 and CDR2 (germline): SNHLY, FYNNEI. The CDR3 length is 18 residues. Trimming cost V 4 bases and J 1 base; bases outside gene matches: 10. CDR3 amino acids: CASSGSVLAGGTQETQYF. CDR3 nucleotide sequence: TGTGCCAGCAGTGGATCAGTACTAGCGGGGGGTACCCAAGAGACCCAGTACTTC.

This clonotype was detected ten times or more. This chain uses TRBV29-1 with TRBJ1-1; 8 bases are a match to TRBD1. Trimming took 5 bases from V and 5 from J; bases not matched to a gene: 4. Germline values: CDR1 SQVTM, CDR2 ANQGSEA. The CDR3 loop spans 12 amino acids. CDR3 in DNA: TGCAGCGTTCGGACAGGGCGAACTGAAGCTTTCTTT. Amino acids: CSVRTGRTEAFF. The whole variable domain, remainder taken from reference TRBV29-1 and TRBJ1-1, is SAVISQKPSRDICQRGTSLTIQCQVDSQVTMMFWYRQQPGQSLTLIATANQGSEATYESGFVIDKFPISRPNLTFSTLTVSNMSPEDSSIYLCSVRTGRTEAFFGQGTRLTVV.

This clonotype was observed many times. The rearrangement uses TRBV20-1 and TRBJ2-2; D may be TRBD1 (6 bases). Per germline, CDR1 DFQATT and CDR2 SNEGSKA (reference sequence). The CDR3 covers 14 residues. The V end was cut by 4 bases, the J end by 1 base, with 10 bases between. CDR3 sequence (DNA): TGCAGTGCTAACGACAGGAGGAACACCGGGGAGCTGTTTTTT. The encoded protein is CSANDRRNTGELFF.

This clonotype was detected ten times or more. The genes are TRBV6-1 and TRBJ1-2; D is ambiguous. V was trimmed by 3 bases and J by 5 bases, leaving 10 bases between them. Germline values: CDR1 MNHNS, CDR2 SASEGT. The length of the CDR3 is 13 residues. Here the CDR3 DNA reads TGTGCCAGCAGTGAGATCCCAGATTATGGCTACACCTTC. The encoded protein is CASSEIPDYGYTF.

In its sample, this clonotype was seen many times. The CDR3, as DNA: TGTGCCAGCAGCCAAGGTCCCGGGTTCTCTGGGGCCAACGTCCTGACTTTC. Translating gives CASSQGPGFSGANVLTF. The V call is TRBV14, the J call TRBJ2-6; D remains unclear. Germline CDR1 and CDR2: SGHDN and FVKESK. CDR3 length: 17 amino acids. V dropped 1 base and J dropped 0 bases, with 10 bases sitting between them.

This clonotype was observed once. A single base separates this from a much larger clone, so it may be a read error. The CDR3 does not close with the conserved phenylalanine or tryptophan, likely indicating a read error. V gene TRBV12-3 or TRBV12-4 combines with J gene TRBJ1-3, with D possibly TRBD1 on 5 matching bases. The length of the CDR3 is 15 residues. V was shortened by 1 base and J by 0 bases, with 7 bases between the two germline ends. CDR3 DNA: TGTGCCAGCAGTTTAGAGGACACCTCTGGAAACACCATATATTTG. It yields the protein CASSLEDTSGNTIYL.

This clonotype was found many times. The V and J genes are TRBV7-2 and TRBJ1-2; D remains ambiguous. V lost 7 bases and J 1 base, leaving 13 bases between the germline ends. Germline CDR1 SGHTA, CDR2 FQGNSA. This CDR3 is 14 amino acids long. This chain's CDR3 is CASTMGHLNYGYTF. Written as DNA, the CDR3 is TGTGCCAGCACCATGGGTCACCTTAACTATGGCTACACCTTC.

This clonotype was observed a handful of times. The chain has TRBV11-2 and TRBJ1-3; a weak D match, TRBD1 (5 bases). Germline V lookup: CDR1 SGHAT, CDR2 FQNNGV. V was clipped by 2 bases and J by 0 bases, with 17 bases between them. CDR3 length equals 18 residues. The CDR3 sequence: CASSLLNLGPASGNTIYF. The CDR3 region has the DNA TGTGCCAGCAGCTTACTTAATCTGGGGCCGGCCTCTGGAAACACCATATATTTT.

Worth noting for this clonotype: A read error may be the cause here, since a much bigger clone is one base away. The chain carries TRBV11-2 and TRBJ2-7; TRBD2 is a possible D gene (6 bases). The germline V gene has CDR1 SGHAT and CDR2 FQNNGV. This CDR3 comprises 14 residues. The CDR3 loop reads CVSSSLRTTLEQYF. CDR3 bases: TGTGTCAGCAGCTCTCTCAGGACTACTCTCGAGCAGTACTTC.

This clonotype was detected ten times or more. V gene TRBV11-3 combines with J gene TRBJ1-2; D is undetermined. Trimming removed 3 bases at V and 2 bases at J, with 7 bases between. The germline CDR1 and CDR2 sequences are SGHNT and YENEEA. CDR3 length: 13 residues. The CDR3 nucleotides are TGTGCCAGCAGCTTCCGGAGCAACTATGGCTACACCTTC. Protein: CASSFRSNYGYTF.

This clonotype was recorded many times. DNA for the CDR3: TGTGCCAGCAGCCAAGGAGGGGCTTACTATGGCTACACCTTC. Its translation is CASSQGGAYYGYTF. V is TRBV14 and J is TRBJ1-2; the D gene is possibly TRBD1 (5 bases). There are 14 residues in the CDR3. Per the germline V gene, CDR1 is SGHDN and CDR2 is FVKESK. Trimming stripped 1 base from V and 3 bases from J, with 9 bases between.

Ten or more counts support this clonotype. V is TRBV25-1 and J is TRBJ1-2, with a weak D call TRBD1 (6 bases). Germline loops: CDR1 MGHDK, CDR2 SYGVNS. Deletions cut 2 bases from V and 6 bases from J, with 16 bases between. The CDR3 has 15 amino acids. The CDR3 here is CASSEALSGVDGYTF. CDR3 sequence (DNA): TGTGCCAGCAGTGAAGCATTGTCAGGGGTGGATGGCTACACCTTC.

This clonotype was seen repeatedly, ten times or more. The V call is TRBV18, the J call TRBJ2-2; D ambiguous. Germline V gene data show CDR1 as KGHSH and CDR2 as LQKENI. Between the trimmed V and J ends, which lost 8 bases and 7 bases, there was a span of 17 bases. This CDR3 spans 14 amino acids. CDR3 residues: CASTESLQVGELFF. The CDR3 DNA follows: TGTGCCAGCACCGAAAGCCTCCAGGTCGGGGAGCTGTTTTTT.

This clonotype was observed many times. V usage is TRBV6-1 and J usage is TRBJ2-5; the match to TRBD2 covers 8 bases. Germline CDR1 MNHNS, CDR2 SASEGT. With 2 bases clipped from V and 5 bases from J, the junction kept 7 bases outside the gene matches. The CDR3 has 15 residues. This chain's CDR3 is CASSELGLEGETQYF. CDR3 nucleotides: TGTGCCAGCAGTGAACTGGGACTAGAGGGTGAGACCCAGTACTTC.